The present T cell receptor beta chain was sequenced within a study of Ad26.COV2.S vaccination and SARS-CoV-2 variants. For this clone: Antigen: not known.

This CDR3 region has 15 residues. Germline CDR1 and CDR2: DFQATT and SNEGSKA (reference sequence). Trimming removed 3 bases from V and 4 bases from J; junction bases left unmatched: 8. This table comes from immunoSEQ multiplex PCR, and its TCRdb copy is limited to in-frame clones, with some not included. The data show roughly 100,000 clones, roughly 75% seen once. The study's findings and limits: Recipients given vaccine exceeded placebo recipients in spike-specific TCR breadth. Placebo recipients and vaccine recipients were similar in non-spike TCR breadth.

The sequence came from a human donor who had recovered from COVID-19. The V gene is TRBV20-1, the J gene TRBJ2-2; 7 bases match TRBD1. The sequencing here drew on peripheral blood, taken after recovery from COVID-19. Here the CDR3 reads CSASRGQGVTGELFF. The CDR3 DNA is TGCAGTGCTAGTAGAGGGCAGGGGGTCACCGGGGAGCTGTTTTTT.